What follows is one TCR beta chain and its context. The germline CDR1 and CDR2 sequences are MNHNY and SVGAGI (reference sequence). This CDR3 has 15 residues. Losses at the gene ends were 5 bases for V and 8 bases for J; bases not matched to a gene: 13. The data are from a study of blood T cell repertoires in COVID-19. The wider study: The cDNA or gDNA used as material had been derived from T cells, B-cell-depleted T cells, or PBMCs.

Repertoires were generated with immunoSEQ multiplex PCR, while TCRdb's copy carries only in-frame clones and drops some. Seen here are around 300,000 clones, over 75% observed once, and the top ten hold 1.1%. The V and J genes are TRBV6-6 and TRBJ2-7; 9 bases match TRBD1. This TCR was sampled from a woman aged 25 to 45 who had recovered from COVID-19. The material sequenced was PBMCs or T cells enriched from blood (not recorded which). CDR3 nucleotides: TGTGCCAGCAGTCCTAGGGGGGACAGGGAGTCACAGCAGTACTTC. Amino acids: CASSPRGDRESQQYF.